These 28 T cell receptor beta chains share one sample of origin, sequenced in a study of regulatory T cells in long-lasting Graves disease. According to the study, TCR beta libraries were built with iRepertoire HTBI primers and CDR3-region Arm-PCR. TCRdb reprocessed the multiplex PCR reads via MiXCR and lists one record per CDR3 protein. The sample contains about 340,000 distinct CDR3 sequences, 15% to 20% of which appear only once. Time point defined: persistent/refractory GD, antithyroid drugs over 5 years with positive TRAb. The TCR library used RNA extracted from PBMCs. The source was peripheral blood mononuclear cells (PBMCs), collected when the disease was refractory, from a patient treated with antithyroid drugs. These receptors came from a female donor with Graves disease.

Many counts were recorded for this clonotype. The CDR3 DNA sequence: TGTGCCAGCAGTGAAATCGAGACCCAGTACTTC. It translates to CASSEIETQYF. V gene TRBV25-1 combines with J gene TRBJ2-5; the D is unclear. Looked up from germline, CDR1 is MGHDK and CDR2 is SYGVNS. V lost 2 bases and J 5 bases, leaving 3 bases between the germline ends. The CDR3 loop spans 11 amino acids.

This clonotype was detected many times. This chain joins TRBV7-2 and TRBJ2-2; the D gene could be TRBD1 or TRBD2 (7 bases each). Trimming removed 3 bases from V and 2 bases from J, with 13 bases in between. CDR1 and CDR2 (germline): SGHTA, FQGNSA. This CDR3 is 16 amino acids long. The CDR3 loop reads CASSLQGGRNTGELFF. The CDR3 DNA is TGTGCCAGCAGCTTGCAGGGGGGGCGAAACACCGGGGAGCTGTTTTTT.

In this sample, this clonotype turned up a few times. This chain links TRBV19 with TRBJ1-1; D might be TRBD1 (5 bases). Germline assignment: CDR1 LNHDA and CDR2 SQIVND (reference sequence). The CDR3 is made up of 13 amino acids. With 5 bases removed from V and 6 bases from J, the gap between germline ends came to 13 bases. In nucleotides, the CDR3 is TGTGCCAGTAGTCCGATGGAGGGGTCTGAAGCTTTCTTT. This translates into CASSPMEGSEAFF. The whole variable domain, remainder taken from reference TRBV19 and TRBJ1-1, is DGGITQSPKYLFRKEGQNVTLSCEQNLNHDAMYWYRQDPGQGLRLIYYSQIVNDFQKGDIAEGYSVSREKKESFPLTVTSAQKNPTAFYLCASSPMEGSEAFFGQGTRLTVV.

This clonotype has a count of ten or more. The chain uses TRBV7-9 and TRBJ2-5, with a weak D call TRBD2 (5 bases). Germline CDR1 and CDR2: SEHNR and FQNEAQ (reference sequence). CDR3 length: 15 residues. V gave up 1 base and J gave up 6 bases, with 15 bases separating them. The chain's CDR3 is CASSLEYTLGKTQYF. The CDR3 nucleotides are TGTGCCAGCAGCTTAGAGTACACCCTCGGGAAGACCCAGTACTTC.

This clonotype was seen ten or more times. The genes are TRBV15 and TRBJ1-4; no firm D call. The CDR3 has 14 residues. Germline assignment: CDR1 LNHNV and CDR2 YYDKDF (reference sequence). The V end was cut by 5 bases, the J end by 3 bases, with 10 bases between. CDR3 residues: CATSGGHANEKLFF. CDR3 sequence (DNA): TGTGCCACCAGCGGCGGGCATGCTAATGAAAAACTGTTTTTT.

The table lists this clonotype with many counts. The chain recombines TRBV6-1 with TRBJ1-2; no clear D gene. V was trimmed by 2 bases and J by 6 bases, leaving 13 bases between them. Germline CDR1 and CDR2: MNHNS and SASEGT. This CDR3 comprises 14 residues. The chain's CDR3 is CASSELGRSNGYTF. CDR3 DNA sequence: TGTGCCAGCAGTGAACTTGGCAGGAGTAATGGCTACACCTTC.

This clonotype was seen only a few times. CDR3 region: CSAKAGTVHTEAFF. In nucleotides, the CDR3 is TGCAGTGCTAAAGCCGGGACAGTACACACTGAAGCTTTCTTT. The chain uses TRBV20-1 and TRBJ1-1, with TRBD1 identical over 7 bases. The CDR3 totals 14 residues. With V trimmed by 4 bases and J by 3 bases, 8 bases remained unmatched. Germline-derived CDR1 and CDR2 are DFQATT and SNEGSKA (reference sequence).

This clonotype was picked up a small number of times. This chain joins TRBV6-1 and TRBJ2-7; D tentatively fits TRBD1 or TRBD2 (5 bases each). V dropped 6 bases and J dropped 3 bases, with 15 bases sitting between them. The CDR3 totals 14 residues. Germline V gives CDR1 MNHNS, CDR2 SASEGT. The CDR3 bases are TGTGCCAGCAGCAGCCGGGACCGCCTCTACGAGCAGTACTTC. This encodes CASSSRDRLYEQYF.

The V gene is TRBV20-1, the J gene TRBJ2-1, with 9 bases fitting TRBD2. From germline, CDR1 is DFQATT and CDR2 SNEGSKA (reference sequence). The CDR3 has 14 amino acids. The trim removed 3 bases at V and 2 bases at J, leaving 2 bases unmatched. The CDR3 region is CSARGGGAYNEQFF. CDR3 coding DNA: TGCAGTGCTAGGGGCGGGGGGGCCTACAATGAGCAGTTCTTC.

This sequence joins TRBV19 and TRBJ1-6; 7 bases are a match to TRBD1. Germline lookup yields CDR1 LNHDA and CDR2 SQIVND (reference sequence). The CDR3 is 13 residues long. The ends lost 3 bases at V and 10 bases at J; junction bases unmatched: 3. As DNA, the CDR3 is TGTGCCAGTAGTATCGGGACAGAGTCACCCCTCCACTTT. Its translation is CASSIGTESPLHF.

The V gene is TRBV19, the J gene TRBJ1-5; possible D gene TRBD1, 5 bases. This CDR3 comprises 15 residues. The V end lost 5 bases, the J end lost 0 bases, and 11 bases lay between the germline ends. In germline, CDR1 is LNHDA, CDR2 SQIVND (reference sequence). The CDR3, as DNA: TGTGCCAGTAGTGACAGTTGGGATAGCAATCAGCCCCAGCATTTT. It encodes CASSDSWDSNQPQHF.

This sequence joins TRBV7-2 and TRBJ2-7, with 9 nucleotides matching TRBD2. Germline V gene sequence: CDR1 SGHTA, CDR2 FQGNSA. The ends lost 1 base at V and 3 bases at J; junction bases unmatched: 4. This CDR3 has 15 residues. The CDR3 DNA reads TGTGCCAGCAGCTTAGGGCGGGGGGGCCTCTACGAGCAGTACTTC. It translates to CASSLGRGGLYEQYF.

In DNA form, the CDR3 reads TGCAGTGCTAGTGTCTGGATCGGAGAGACCCAGTACTTC. The encoded protein is CSASVWIGETQYF. This sequence joins TRBV20-1 and TRBJ2-5; D is unclear. Looked up from germline, CDR1 is DFQATT and CDR2 is SNEGSKA (reference sequence). The V gene lost 3 bases and the J gene lost 4 bases, with 12 bases spanning the gap. The CDR3 is 13 amino acids.

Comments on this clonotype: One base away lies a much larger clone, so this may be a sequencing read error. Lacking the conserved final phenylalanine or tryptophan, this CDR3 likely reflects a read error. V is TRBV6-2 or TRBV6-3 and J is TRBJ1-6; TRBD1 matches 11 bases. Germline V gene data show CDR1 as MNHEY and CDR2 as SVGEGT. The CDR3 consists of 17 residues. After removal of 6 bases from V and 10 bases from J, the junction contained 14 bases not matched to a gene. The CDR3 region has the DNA TGTGCCAGCAGCCGCGGACAGGGGGCAAACTTTCGGTCACCCCTCCACTCT. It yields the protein CASSRGQGANFRSPLHS.

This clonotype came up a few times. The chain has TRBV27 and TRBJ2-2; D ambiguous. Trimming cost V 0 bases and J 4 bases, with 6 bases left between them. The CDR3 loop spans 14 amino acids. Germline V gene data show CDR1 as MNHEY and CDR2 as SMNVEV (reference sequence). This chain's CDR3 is CASSLSRSTGELFF. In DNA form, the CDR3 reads TGTGCCAGCAGTTTATCGCGAAGCACCGGGGAGCTGTTTTTT.

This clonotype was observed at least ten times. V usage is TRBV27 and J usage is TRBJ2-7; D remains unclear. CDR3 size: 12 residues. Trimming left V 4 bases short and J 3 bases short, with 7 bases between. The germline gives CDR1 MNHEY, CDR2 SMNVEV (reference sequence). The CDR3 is CASSSLNYEQYF. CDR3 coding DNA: TGTGCCAGCAGTTCACTGAACTACGAGCAGTACTTC.

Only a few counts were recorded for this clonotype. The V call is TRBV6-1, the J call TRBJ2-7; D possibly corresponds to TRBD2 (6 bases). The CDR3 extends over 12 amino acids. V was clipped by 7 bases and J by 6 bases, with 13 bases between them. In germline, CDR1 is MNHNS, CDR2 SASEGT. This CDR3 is CASTSTGVEQYF. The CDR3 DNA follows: TGTGCCAGCACCTCAACGGGGGTCGAGCAGTACTTC.

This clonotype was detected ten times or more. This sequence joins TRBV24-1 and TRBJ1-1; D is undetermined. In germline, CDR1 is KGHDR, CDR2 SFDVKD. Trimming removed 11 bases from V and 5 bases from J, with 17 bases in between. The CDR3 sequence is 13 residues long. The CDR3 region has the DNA TGTGCCAGCGCCCTGGCGGCGGGTACTGAAGCTTTCTTT. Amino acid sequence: CASALAAGTEAFF.

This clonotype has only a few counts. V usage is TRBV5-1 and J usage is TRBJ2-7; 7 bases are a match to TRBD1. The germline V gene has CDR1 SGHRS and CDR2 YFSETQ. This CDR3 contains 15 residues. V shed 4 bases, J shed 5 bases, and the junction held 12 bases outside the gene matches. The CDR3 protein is CASSKNGQAFNEQYF. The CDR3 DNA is TGCGCCAGCAGCAAAAATGGACAGGCCTTTAACGAGCAGTACTTC.

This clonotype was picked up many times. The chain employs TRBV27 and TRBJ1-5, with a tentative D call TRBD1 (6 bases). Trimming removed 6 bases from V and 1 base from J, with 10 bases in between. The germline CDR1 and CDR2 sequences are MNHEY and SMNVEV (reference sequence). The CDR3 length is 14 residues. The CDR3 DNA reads TGTGCCAGCAGAGAGAGGGGGAGCAATCAGCCCCAGCATTTT. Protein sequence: CASRERGSNQPQHF.

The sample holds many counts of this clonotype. In DNA form, the CDR3 reads TGTGCCAGCAGTCCTCCCATAGGGAATCAGCCCCAGCATTTT. Translated: CASSPPIGNQPQHF. This chain joins TRBV12-3 or TRBV12-4 and TRBJ1-5; D ambiguous. Trimming removed 5 bases at V and 4 bases at J, with 12 bases between. The CDR3 spans 14 residues.

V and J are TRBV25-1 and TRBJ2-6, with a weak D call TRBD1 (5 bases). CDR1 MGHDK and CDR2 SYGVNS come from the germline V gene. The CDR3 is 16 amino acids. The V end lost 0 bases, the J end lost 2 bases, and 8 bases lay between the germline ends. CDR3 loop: CASSEYKGTGANVLTF. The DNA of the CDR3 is TGTGCCAGCAGTGAATATAAGGGGACTGGGGCCAACGTCCTGACTTTC.

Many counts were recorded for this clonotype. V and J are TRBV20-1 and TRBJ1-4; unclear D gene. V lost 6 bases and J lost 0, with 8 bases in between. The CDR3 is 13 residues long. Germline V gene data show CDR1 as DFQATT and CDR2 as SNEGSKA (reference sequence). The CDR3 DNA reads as TGCAGTGCAACTCACCCAACTAATGAAAAACTGTTTTTT. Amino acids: CSATHPTNEKLFF.

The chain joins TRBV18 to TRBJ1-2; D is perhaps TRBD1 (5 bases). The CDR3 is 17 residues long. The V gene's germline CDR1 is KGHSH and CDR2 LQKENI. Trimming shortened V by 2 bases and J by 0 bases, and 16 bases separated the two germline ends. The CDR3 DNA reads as TGTGCCAGCTCACCAGGAGGAAGAGACAGAGCTAACTATGGCTACACCTTC. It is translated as CASSPGGRDRANYGYTF.

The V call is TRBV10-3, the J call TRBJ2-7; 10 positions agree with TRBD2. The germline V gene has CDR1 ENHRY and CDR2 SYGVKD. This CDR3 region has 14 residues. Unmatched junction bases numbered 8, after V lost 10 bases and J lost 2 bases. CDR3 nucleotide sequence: TGTGCCACGGCTAGCGGGGGCCTTACCTACGAGCAGTACTTC. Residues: CATASGGLTYEQYF.

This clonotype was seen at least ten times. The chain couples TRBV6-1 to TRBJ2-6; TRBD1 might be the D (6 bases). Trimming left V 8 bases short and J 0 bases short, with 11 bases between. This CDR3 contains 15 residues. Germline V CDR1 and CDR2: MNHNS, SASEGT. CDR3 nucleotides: TGTGCCAGCTCGAGAGGGGGCTCTGGGGCCAACGTCCTGACTTTC. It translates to CASSRGGSGANVLTF.

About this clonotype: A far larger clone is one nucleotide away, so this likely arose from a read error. The chain's CDR3 is CVSSEESGGRGYGYTF. The CDR3 coding sequence is TGTGTCAGCAGTGAAGAGAGCGGGGGCAGAGGCTATGGCTACACCTTC. The rearrangement joins TRBV6-2 or TRBV6-3 to TRBJ1-2; D may be TRBD1 (6 bases). Germline V gene sequence: CDR1 MNHEY, CDR2 SVGEGT. The CDR3 contains 16 residues.

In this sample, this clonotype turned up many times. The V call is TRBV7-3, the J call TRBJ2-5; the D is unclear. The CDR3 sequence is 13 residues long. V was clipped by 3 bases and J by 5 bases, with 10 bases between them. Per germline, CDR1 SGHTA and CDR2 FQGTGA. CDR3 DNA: TGTGCCAGCAGCTTCGGCTCCCGGGAGACCCAGTACTTC. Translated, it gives CASSFGSRETQYF.